This entry is about one T cell receptor (beta chain). Libraries were prepared by immunoSEQ multiplex PCR; TCRdb keeps only in-frame clonotypes and omits some of them. The table lists approximately 280,000 clones, approximately 88% of them singletons. The entry originates in a study of cytomegalovirus exposure and HLA in healthy donors. Sequenced input: PBMCs. This clonotype originated in a woman under 30 in good health and CMV-seronegative.

Here the CDR3 reads CASGLRDRDTEAFF. In DNA form, the CDR3 reads TGTGCCAGCGGATTACGGGACAGGGACACTGAAGCTTTCTTT. This chain links TRBV7-9 with TRBJ1-1, with TRBD1 matching 9 bases. Germline V gene sequence: CDR1 SEHNR, CDR2 FQNEAQ (reference sequence). The CDR3 spans 14 residues. V was clipped by 8 bases and J by 3 bases; unmatched bases: 7.